This T cell receptor beta chain stems from a study of T and B cells in COVID-19 patients. Overall study context: The recovered cohort's median age was about 31 years, versus over 60 years in active infection. Study observations and caveats: Sorted SARS-CoV-2-responsive or tetramer+ T cells and CD4+, regulatory and CD8+ subsets were not yet sequenced.

Blood genomic DNA input for TRB amplification was about 250-500 ng. Note on this clonotype: The antigen is unknown.

Multiplex PCR with BIOMED2 TRB-A/B primer pools amplified TRB rearrangements. TCRdb called the multiplex PCR reads again in MiXCR, with one record for every CDR3 protein. The sample has 15,000 to 20,000 distinct CDR3 sequences, around 35% seen once. The V gene end was trimmed by 7 bases and the J gene end by 5 bases; junction bases not matched to a gene: 11. Germline lookup yields CDR1 SGHDT and CDR2 YYEEEE. CDR3 size: 14 residues. Sample: blood. The clonotype comes from a human donor with active COVID-19. The V gene is TRBV5-6, the J gene TRBJ1-1; 7 positions agree with TRBD1. CDR3 coding DNA: TGTGCCAGCCAGTTCCCAGGGGGAAGGACTGAAGCTTTCTTT. Its protein product is CASQFPGGRTEAFF.